This T cell receptor beta chain appears in the sequencing data of a study of identical twins. Per the germline V gene, CDR1 is MNHEY and CDR2 is SMNVEV (reference sequence). V lost 5 bases to trimming and J lost 3 bases, with 20 bases between them. The CDR3 contains 16 residues. General study findings and limits: Models came in too low on out-of-frame TCR alpha sharing in monozygotic twins. Invariant MAIT and iNKT cells could partly confound zero-insertion analyses. Insertions were fewer in abundant cord blood beta clonotypes, whereas memory repertoires showed none of this pattern.

Template switching supplied a universal primer site; unique molecular identifiers were carried on the cDNA. TCRdb reanalysed the 5' RACE reads using MiXCR and keeps one entry per CDR3 protein. Of about 1.7 million distinct CDR3 sequences listed, less than 40% are singletons. A word on this clonotype: Its cognate antigen is unknown.

V is TRBV27 and J is TRBJ2-7; D is perhaps TRBD2 (5 bases). The source material was cord blood. The receptor was derived from a newborn girl in good health. The CDR3 DNA follows: TGTGCCAGCAGTCTTCGGGGTCACACTAGAAGCTACGAGCAGTACTTC. Translated, it gives CASSLRGHTRSYEQYF.